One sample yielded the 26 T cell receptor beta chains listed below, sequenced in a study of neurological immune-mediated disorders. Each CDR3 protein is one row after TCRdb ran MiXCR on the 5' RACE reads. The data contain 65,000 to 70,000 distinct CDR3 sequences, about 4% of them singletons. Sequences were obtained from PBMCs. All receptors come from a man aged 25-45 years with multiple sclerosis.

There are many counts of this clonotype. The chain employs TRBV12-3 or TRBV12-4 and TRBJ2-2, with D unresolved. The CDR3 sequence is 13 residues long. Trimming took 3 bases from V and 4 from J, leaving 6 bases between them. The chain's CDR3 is CASSFVITGELFF. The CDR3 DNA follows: TGTGCCAGCAGTTTCGTAATCACCGGGGAGCTGTTTTTT.

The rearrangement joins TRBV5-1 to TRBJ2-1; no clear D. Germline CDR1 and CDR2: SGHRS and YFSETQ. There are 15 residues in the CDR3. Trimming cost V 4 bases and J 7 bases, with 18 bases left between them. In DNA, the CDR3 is TGCGCCAGCAGCCACGGACCATTAGGGCGGAATGAGCAGTTCTTC. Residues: CASSHGPLGRNEQFF.

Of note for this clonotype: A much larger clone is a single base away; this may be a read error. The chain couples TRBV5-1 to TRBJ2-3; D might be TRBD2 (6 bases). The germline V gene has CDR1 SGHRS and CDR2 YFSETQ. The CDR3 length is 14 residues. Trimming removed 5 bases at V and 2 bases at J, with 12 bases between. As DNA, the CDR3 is TGCGCCAGCAGAGGGGACTGGCTCACAGATACGCAGTATTTT. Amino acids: CASRGDWLTDTQYF.

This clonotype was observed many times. CDR3 loop: CASSKTSGGIYEQYF. The DNA of the CDR3 is TGTGCCAGCAGCAAAACTAGCGGGGGGATCTACGAGCAGTACTTC. The gene calls are TRBV7-2 and TRBJ2-7; 12 positions agree with TRBD2. Germline loops: CDR1 SGHTA, CDR2 FQGNSA. Trimming took 5 bases from V and 3 from J; bases not matched to a gene: 5. CDR3 size: 15 residues.

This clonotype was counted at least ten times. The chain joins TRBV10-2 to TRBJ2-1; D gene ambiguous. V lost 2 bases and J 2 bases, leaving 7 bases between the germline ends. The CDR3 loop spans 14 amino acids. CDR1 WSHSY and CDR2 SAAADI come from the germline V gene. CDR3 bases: TGCGCCAGCAGTGAGGAGACTCCCTACAATGAGCAGTTCTTC. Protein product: CASSEETPYNEQFF.

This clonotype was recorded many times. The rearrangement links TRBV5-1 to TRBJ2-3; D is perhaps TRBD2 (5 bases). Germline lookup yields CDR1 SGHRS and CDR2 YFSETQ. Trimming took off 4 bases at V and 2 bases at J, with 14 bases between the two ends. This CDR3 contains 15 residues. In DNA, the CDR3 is TGCGCCAGCAGCGTCACGGGATCTCTCACAGATACGCAGTATTTT. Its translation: CASSVTGSLTDTQYF.

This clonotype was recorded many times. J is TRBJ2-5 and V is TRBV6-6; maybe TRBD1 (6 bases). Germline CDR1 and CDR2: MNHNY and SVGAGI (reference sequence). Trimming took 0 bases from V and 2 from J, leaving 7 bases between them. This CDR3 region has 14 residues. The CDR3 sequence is CASSYSGQQETQYF. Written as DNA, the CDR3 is TGTGCCAGCAGTTACTCAGGACAGCAAGAGACCCAGTACTTC.

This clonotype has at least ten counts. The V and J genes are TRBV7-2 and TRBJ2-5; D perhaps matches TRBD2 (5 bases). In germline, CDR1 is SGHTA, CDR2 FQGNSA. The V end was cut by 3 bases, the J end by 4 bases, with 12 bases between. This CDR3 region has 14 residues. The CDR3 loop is CASSLQFSGETQYF. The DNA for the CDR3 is TGTGCCAGCAGCTTGCAATTCAGCGGAGAGACCCAGTACTTC.

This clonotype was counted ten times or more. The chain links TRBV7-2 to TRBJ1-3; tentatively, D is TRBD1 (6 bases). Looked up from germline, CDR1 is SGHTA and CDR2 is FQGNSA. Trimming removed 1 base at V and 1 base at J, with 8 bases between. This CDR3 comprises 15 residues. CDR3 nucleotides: TGTGCCAGCAGCTTAGAAGGACAGTCTGGAAACACCATATATTTT. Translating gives CASSLEGQSGNTIYF. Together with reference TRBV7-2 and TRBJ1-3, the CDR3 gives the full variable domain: GAGVSQSPSNKVTEKGKDVELRCDPISGHTALYWYRQSLGQGLEFLIYFQGNSAPDKSGLPSDRFSAERTGGSVSTLTIQRTQQEDSAVYLCASSLEGQSGNTIYFGEGSWLTVV.

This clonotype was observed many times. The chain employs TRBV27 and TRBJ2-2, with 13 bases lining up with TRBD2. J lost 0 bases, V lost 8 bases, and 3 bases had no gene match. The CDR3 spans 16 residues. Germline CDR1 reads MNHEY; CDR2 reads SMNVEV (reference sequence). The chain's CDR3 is CASGLAGASNTGELFF. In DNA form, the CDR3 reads TGTGCCAGCGGACTAGCGGGGGCCTCGAACACCGGGGAGCTGTTTTTT.

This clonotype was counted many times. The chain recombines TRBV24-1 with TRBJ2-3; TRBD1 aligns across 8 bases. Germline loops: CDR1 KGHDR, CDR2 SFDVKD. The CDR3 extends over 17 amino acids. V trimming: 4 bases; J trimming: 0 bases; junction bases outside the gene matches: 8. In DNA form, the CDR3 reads TGTGCCACCAGTGACTCCGTCGGACAGGGCAGCACAGATACGCAGTATTTT. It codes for CATSDSVGQGSTDTQYF.

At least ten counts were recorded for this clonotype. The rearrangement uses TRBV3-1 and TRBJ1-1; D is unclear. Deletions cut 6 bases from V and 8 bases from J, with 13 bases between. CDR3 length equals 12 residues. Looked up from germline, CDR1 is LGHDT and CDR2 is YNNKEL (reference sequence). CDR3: CASSRGPAEAFF. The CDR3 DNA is TGTGCCAGCAGTCGAGGACCGGCGGAAGCTTTCTTT.

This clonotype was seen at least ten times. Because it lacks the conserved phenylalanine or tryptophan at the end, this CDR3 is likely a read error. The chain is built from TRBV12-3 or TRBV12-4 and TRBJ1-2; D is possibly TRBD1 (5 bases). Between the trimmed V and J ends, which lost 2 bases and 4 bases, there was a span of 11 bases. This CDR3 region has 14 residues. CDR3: CASSLRGRGYGYTC. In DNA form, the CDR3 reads TGTGCCAGCAGTTTACGGGGGAGGGGCTATGGCTACACCTGC.

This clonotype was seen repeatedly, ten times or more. CDR3 protein: CASSVITAGVDEQYF. Here the CDR3 DNA reads TGTGCCAGCAGCGTCATCACTGCGGGGGTAGACGAGCAGTACTTC. This chain connects TRBV9 to TRBJ2-7; 7 bases line up with TRBD2. This CDR3 comprises 15 residues. V lost 2 bases and J lost 5; bases outside the gene matches: 10. The germline V gene encodes CDR1 SGDLS and CDR2 YYNGEE.

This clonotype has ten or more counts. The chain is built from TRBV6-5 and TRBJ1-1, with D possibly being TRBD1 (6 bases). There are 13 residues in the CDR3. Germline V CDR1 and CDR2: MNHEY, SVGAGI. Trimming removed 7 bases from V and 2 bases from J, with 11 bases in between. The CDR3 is CASKRQENTEAFF. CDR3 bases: TGTGCCAGCAAAAGACAGGAAAACACTGAAGCTTTCTTT.

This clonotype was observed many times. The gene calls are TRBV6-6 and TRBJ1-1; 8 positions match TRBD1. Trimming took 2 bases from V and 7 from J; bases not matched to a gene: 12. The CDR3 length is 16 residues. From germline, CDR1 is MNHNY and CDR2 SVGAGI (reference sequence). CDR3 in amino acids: CASSYRAQGGSGEAFF. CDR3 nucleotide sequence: TGTGCCAGCAGTTACCGTGCACAGGGGGGTAGCGGTGAAGCTTTCTTT.

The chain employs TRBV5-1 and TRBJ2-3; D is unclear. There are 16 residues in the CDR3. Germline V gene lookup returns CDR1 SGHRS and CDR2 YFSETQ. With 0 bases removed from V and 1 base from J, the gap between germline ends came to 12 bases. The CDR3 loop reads CASSLGSAAGTDTQYF. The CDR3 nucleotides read TGCGCCAGCAGCTTGGGTTCGGCAGCTGGCACAGATACGCAGTATTTT. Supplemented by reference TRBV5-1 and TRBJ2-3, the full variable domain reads KAGVTQTPRYLIKTRGQQVTLSCSPISGHRSVSWYQQTPGQGLQFLFEYFSETQRNKGNFPGRFSGRQFSNSRSEMNVSTLELGDSALYLCASSLGSAAGTDTQYFGPGTRLTVL.

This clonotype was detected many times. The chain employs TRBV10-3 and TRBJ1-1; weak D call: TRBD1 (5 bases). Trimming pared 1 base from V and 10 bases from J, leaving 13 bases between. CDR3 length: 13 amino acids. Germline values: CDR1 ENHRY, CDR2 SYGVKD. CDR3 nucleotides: TGTGCCATCAGTGAGTGGGGACGTCTTGGAGCTTTCTTT. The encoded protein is CAISEWGRLGAFF.

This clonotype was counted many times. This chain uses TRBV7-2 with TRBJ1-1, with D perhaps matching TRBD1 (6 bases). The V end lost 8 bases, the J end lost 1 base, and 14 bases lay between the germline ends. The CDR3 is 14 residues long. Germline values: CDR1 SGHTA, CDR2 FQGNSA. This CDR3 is CASSSGQTNTEAFF. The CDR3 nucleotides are TGTGCCAGCTCAAGTGGACAGACGAACACTGAAGCTTTCTTT.

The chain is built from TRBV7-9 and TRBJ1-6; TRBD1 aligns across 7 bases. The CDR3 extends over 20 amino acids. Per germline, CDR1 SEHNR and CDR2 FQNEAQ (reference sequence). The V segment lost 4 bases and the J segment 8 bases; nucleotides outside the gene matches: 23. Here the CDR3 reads CASSSQGGVHTSLRDSPLHF. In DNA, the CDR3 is TGTGCCAGCAGCTCCCAGGGGGGGGTCCACACCTCTCTGAGGGATTCACCCCTCCACTTT.

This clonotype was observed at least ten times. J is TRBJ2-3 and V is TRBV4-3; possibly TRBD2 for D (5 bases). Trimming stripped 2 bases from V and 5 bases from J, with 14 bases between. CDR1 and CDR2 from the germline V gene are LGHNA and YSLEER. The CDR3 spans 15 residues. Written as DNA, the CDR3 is TGCGCCAGCAGCCAAATCACACGGGGTCTAGATACGCAGTATTTT. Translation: CASSQITRGLDTQYF.

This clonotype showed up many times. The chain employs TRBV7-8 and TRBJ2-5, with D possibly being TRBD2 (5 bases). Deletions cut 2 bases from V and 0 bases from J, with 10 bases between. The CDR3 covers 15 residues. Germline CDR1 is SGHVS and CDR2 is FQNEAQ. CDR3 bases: TGTGCCAGCAGCTTAAATCCTAGCTACCAAGAGACCCAGTACTTC. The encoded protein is CASSLNPSYQETQYF.

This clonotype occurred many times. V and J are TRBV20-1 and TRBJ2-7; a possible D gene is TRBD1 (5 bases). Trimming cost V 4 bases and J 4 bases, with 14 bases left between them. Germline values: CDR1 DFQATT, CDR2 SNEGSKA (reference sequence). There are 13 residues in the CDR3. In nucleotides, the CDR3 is TGCAGTGCTACGCCTGAGACAGATTACGAGCAGTACTTC. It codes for CSATPETDYEQYF.

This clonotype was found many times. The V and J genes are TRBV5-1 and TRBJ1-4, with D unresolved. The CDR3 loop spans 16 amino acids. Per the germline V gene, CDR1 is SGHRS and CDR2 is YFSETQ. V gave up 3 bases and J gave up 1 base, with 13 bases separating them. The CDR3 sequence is CASSSGPGRTNEKLFF. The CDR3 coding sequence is TGCGCCAGCAGCTCCGGACCCGGTCGAACTAATGAAAAACTGTTTTTT.

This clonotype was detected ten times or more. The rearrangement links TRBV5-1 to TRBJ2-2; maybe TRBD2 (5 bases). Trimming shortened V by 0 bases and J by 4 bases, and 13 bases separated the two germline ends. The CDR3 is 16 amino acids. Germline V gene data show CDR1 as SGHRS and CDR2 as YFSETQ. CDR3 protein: CASSLEGAVGTGELFF. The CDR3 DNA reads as TGCGCCAGCAGCTTGGAGGGAGCGGTAGGCACCGGGGAGCTGTTTTTT. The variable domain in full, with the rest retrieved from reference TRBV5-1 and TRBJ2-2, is KAGVTQTPRYLIKTRGQQVTLSCSPISGHRSVSWYQQTPGQGLQFLFEYFSETQRNKGNFPGRFSGRQFSNSRSEMNVSTLELGDSALYLCASSLEGAVGTGELFFGEGSRLTVL.

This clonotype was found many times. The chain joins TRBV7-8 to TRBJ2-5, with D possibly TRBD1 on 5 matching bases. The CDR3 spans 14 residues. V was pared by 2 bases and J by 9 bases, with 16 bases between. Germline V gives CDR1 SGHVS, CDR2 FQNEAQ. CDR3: CASSLSLQQGAQYF. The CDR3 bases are TGTGCCAGCAGCTTATCGCTCCAACAAGGGGCCCAGTACTTC.